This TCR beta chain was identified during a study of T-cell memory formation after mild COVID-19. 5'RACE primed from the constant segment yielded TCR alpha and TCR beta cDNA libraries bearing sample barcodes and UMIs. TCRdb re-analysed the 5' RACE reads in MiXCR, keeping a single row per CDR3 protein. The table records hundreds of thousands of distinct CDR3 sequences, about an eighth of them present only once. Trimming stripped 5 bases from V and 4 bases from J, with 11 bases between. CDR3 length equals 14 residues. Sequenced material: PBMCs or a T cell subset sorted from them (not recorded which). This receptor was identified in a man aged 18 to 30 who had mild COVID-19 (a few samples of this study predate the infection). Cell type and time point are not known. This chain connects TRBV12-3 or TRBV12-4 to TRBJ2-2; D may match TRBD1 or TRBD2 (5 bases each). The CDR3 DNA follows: TGTGCCAGCAGTCGGGGCCGGGGCACCGGGGAGCTGTTTTTT. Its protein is CASSRGRGTGELFF.